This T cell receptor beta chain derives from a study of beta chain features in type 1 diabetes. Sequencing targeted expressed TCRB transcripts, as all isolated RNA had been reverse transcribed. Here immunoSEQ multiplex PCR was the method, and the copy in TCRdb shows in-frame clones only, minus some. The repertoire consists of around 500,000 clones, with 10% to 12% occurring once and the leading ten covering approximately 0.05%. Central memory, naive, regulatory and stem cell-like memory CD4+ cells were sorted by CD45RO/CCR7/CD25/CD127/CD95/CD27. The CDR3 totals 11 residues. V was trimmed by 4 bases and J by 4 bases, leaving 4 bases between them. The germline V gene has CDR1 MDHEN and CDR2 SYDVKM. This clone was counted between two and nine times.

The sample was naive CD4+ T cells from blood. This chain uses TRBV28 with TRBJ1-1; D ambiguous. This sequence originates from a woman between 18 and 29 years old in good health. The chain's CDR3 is CASSSRTEAFF. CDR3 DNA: TGTGCCAGCAGTTCCCGCACTGAAGCTTTCTTT.